The clone carrying this T cell receptor (beta chain) was recorded a few times. Its antigen is still unknown. These data belong to a study of T-cell memory formation after mild COVID-19. Points from the study as a whole: Some clones that responded were present in memory (sampled pre-infection), which suggests cross-reactive memory joined. A second wave of clones peaked on day 37, and their SARS-CoV-2 specificity went unconfirmed. Clones which contracted sat mainly in CM and EM if CD4+, and in EMRA if CD8+.

One entry per CDR3 protein results from TCRdb running MiXCR on the 5' RACE reads. The repertoire holds fewer than 650,000 distinct CDR3 sequences, with about a fifth as singletons. Trimming took 1 base from V and 9 from J, leaving 10 bases between them. This CDR3 spans 13 amino acids. The germline CDR1 and CDR2 sequences are MNHNY and SVGAGI (reference sequence). The sequence came from an adult woman who had mild COVID-19 (a few samples of this study predate the infection). Cell type and time point are not known. The gene calls are TRBV6-6 and TRBJ2-1; D remains ambiguous. Sequencing input: PBMCs or a T cell subset sorted from them (not recorded which). The CDR3 nucleotides read TGTGCCAGCAGTTACTACTACCCCCCTGAGCAGTTCTTC. Translating it yields CASSYYYPPEQFF.